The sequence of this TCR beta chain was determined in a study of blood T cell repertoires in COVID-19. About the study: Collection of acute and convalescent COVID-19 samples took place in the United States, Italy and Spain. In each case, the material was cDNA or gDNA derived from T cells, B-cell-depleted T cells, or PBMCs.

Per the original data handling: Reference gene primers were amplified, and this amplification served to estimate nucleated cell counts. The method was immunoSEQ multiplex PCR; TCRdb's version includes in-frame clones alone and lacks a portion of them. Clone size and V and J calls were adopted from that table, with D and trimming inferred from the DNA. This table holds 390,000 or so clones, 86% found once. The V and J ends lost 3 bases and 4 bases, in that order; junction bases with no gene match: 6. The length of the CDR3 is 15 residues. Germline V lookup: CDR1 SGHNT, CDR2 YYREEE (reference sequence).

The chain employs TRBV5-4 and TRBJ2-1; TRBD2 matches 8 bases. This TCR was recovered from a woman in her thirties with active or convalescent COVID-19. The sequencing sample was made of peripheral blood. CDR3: CASSSTSETYNEQFF. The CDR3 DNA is TGTGCCAGCAGCTCGACTAGCGAAACGTACAATGAGCAGTTCTTC.